This TCR beta chain was identified in a study of T cell changes during pregnancy in multiple sclerosis. Method: immunoSEQ multiplex PCR; TCRdb's copy keeps in-frame clones and lacks some. Of 40,000 or so clones listed, 80% to 95% were seen once; the top ten hold under 15%. The junction had 4 bases not matched to a gene; V was cut back by 4 bases and J by 3 bases. CDR3 size: 16 residues. Germline-derived CDR1 and CDR2 are LGHNA and YNFKEQ. The receptor's source is a female donor with multiple sclerosis, enrolled in a pregnancy study. The genes are TRBV4-2 and TRBJ2-2; 11 nucleotides align to TRBD2. Here the sequenced sample was CD8+ T cells from peripheral blood mononuclear cells, taken in the first trimester of pregnancy. CDR3 in amino acids: CASSLNSGGDTGELFF. The CDR3 DNA reads TGTGCCAGCAGCCTAAATAGCGGGGGGGACACCGGGGAGCTGTTTTTT.